This T cell receptor (beta chain) was captured by sequencing in a study of shared clonotypes between healthy human individuals (dated by TCRdb to about 2020). In terms of the full investigation: A few men and a couple of women, aged 18 to 49 years, made up the cohort. To estimate repertoire size and how much clonotype sharing occurs between individuals, the study deeply sequenced the blood TCR repertoires of about 5 healthy adults. For each donor, CD4 naive and CD4 memory were each given three plates, CD8 naive was given two plates, and CD8 memory was given one plate. To increase sequencing depth and limit assay-specific biases, TCR repertoire library preparation and sequencing were carried out by different laboratories using diverse techniques. Each donor's leukapheresis produced roughly between roughly 0.9 and 8.9 billion PBMCs. Study-level results and caveats: The small number of donors limited the genetic and exposure-history diversity represented. Even with the large sequencing depth, rarefaction of the sorted-subset datasets indicated that sequencing was incomplete. Naive subsets generally had larger estimated clonotype richness than memory subsets did. When four donors were compared, the shared fraction of clonotypes was around 5.1% for naive CD4, around 3.6% for naive CD8, 2% to 2.5% for memory CD4, and 0.4% for memory CD8. Pairwise subsampling led to the expectation that sequencing depth would affect the degree of clonotype sharing among donors. Clonotypes shared by all four sorted-subset donors showed higher generation probabilities than non-shared clonotypes. Only blood was sampled, and tissue TCR repertoires likely differ from those in blood.

Concerning this clone itself: The target of this receptor is not known. No base-level quality is on record; no much larger clone is a single base apart.

For the CD8 naive samples, CD45RO-negative cells were positively selected for CCR7, yielding a CD45RA+CCR7+ population from which TemRA cells were excluded. Healthy HIV-negative adults with no recently reported acute infections or vaccinations were included as donors. All donors were Caucasian adults living in Nashville, Tennessee, USA. Blood was collected by leukapheresis, and PBMCs were isolated by Ficoll-Histopaque density gradient centrifugation and then cryopreserved in liquid nitrogen vapor phase. Analytical flow cytometry was used to check the purity and quantity of every magnetically sorted T cell population. From each sorted fraction, genomic DNA was isolated and quantified by UV absorbance on a Nanodrop 2000c. The CDR3 measures 12 amino acids from cysteine to phenylalanine. This entry keeps only the CDR3 DNA: 36 bases, framed from base 1. The V and J ends are trimmed by 8 bases and 5 bases, leaving 12 bases between them. CDR1 and CDR2, per the germline V gene (reference sequence), are MNHEY and SMNVEV.

Using the deep immunoSEQ assay, multiplex PCR amplified TCR CDR3 regions from genomic DNA. For each cell subset, the extracted genomic DNA was distributed evenly across all wells of several immunoSEQ 96-well plates, and each plate served as one replicate. For sorted subsets, each replicate PCR was loaded with about 200 ng genomic DNA, equivalent to about 33,000 T cell genomes. The purified libraries were quantified using a Qubit 3.0 fluorometer, sized with a Bioanalyzer 2100, and then quantified again using the KAPA Library Quantification kit. Every immunoSEQ 96-well plate was sequenced on a separate single-read 150-cycle Illumina NextSeq 550 flow cell. The paper's processing steps were these. Because the immunoSEQ output held only junctional sequences and lacked quality scores, the filtering could not match the filtering applied to full-length reads. To assign V/J genes and CDR3, sequences were annotated using PyIR, a Python wrapper for IgBLAST v1.9, with IMGT germline references. Reads were removed for weak V/J assignments (E-value above 1e-6), missing CDR3, stop codons, out-of-frame junctions, or ambiguous translated residues. A V3J clonotype was defined by an identical inferred V gene, J gene, and CDR3 amino acid sequence. To compute the percentage overlap between repertoires, the number of shared unique clonotypes was divided by the size of the smaller repertoire. Richness of each repertoire was evaluated using RTK rarefaction, the Chao1 estimator, and Recon v2.1 estimates of unobserved clonotypes. OLGA was used to compute generation probabilities for all TCRbeta clonotypes that the gDNA method yielded from a handful of donors. TCRdb obtained this table from immuneACCESS and retained in-frame rearrangements with V and J assigned. These tables miss some clones; where compared with another copy, unresolved V genes account for less than half of the shortfall, and the remainder is unexplained. Clone size and V and J calls were adopted from that table, with D and trimming inferred from the DNA. Counted in this sample were about 2 million clones; roughly 94% of them appeared once. The ten most abundant clones make up 1% to 1.3% of the sample.

The clonotype comes from a man aged 18 to 30 in good health. The sequencing input was naive CD8+ T cells sorted from blood. Read against the paper, the sample's cell subset or site label means: CD45RA+CCR7+. This chain is built from TRBV27 and TRBJ1-2; TRBD1 could be the D gene, as 5 bases match. The DNA reads TGTGCCAGCTATGGACAAGCATATGGCTACACCTTC. It translates to CASYGQAYGYTF.